This is a list of T cell receptor beta chains from one sample in a study of CD8+CD57+ T cells in acquired aplastic anemia. TCRdb called the reads again in MiXCR, with one record for every CDR3 protein. The data hold 50,000 to 65,000 distinct CDR3 sequences, with about 50% observed a single time. Sequences were obtained from sorted CD4+, CD8+, or CD8+CD57+ T cells (not recorded which) from PBMCs. The receptors were sampled from a human donor in good health, serving as a control. Each CDR3 is given with its conserved first and last residue. D genes are given only for firm matches. A row's size may be missing; if present it is once, few, many or a size class.

TRBJ2-7	TRBV20-1	NA	NA	CSAPPSATGRIYEQYF	TGCAGTGCTCCTCCCTCAGCGACGGGGAGAATCTACGAGCAGTACTTC
TRBJ1-2	TRBV20-1	TRBD1	NA	CSATTGVYGYTF	TGCAGTGCTACAACAGGGGTCTATGGCTACACCTTC
TRBJ2-2	TRBV7-6	NA	NA	CASSLVFGELFF	TGTGCCAGCAGCTTAGTGTTCGGGGAGCTGTTTTTT
TRBJ2-7	TRBV7-9	TRBD2	many	CASSLLAGGLYEQYF	TGTGCCAGCAGCTTATTGGCGGGAGGTCTTTACGAGCAGTACTTC
TRBJ1-4	TRBV5-1	NA	many	CASSLGSQINEKLFF	TGCGCCAGCAGCTTGGGTTCACAGATTAATGAAAAACTGTTTTTT
TRBJ2-6	TRBV19	NA	many	CASRQSGANVLTF	TGTGCCAGTCGACAGTCTGGGGCCAACGTCCTGACTTTC
TRBJ1-5	TRBV15	NA	NA	CATSRGSNQPQHF	TGTGCCACCAGCAGAGGTAGCAATCAGCCCCAGCATTTT
TRBJ2-3	TRBV19	NA	NA	CASTLGGQAYTDTQYF	TGTGCCAGTACGCTAGGAGGGCAGGCCTACACAGATACGCAGTATTTT
TRBJ2-7	TRBV6-5	TRBD1	many	CASSYRTGSSYEQYF	TGTGCCAGCAGTTACAGGACAGGGAGCTCCTACGAGCAGTACTTC
TRBJ2-2	TRBV5-1	TRBD2	many	CASSFTGLAANTGELFF	TGCGCCAGCAGCTTCACTGGACTAGCAGCGAACACCGGGGAGCTGTTTTTT
TRBJ2-1	TRBV10-3	TRBD2	many	CAIWSGIPYNEQFF	TGTGCCATCTGGAGCGGGATCCCCTACAATGAGCAGTTCTTC
TRBJ1-1	TRBV20-1	NA	NA	CSAGTGSMNTEAFF	TGCAGTGCTGGAACGGGATCCATGAACACTGAAGCTTTCTTT
TRBJ1-4	TRBV20-1	NA	NA	CSARNGHEKLFF	TGCAGTGCTAGAAATGGTCATGAAAAACTGTTTTTT
TRBJ1-5	TRBV12-3/TRBV12-4	NA	NA	CANRQSNQPQHF	TGTGCCAACAGACAAAGCAATCAGCCCCAGCACTTT